The sequence of this TCR beta chain was determined in a study of liver allograft versus peripheral blood T cells. Across the study: Repertoires from peripheral blood of liver transplant recipients were compared with those inside their transplanted livers. Overall study results and limits: As reported, T cell receptor repertoires inside liver allografts differed from those present in peripheral blood.

At least ten counts were recorded for this clonotype. No antigen is known for it. TCRdb reprocessed the reads with MiXCR, giving one entry per CDR3 protein. The sample has roughly 8,300 distinct CDR3 sequences; about 15% are singletons. The receptor comes from a human patient who had a liver transplant. Some T cells may be supplied by the graft donor.

Written as DNA, the CDR3 is TGTGCCAGCAGTTACAGGAGGGAGACCCAGTACTTC. Amino acids: CASSYRRETQYF. The chain is built from TRBV6-2 or TRBV6-3 and TRBJ2-5, with D perhaps TRBD2 (5 bases). This CDR3 has 12 residues. Trimming shortened V by 2 bases and J by 5 bases, and 6 bases separated the two germline ends. Per the germline V gene, CDR1 is MNHEY and CDR2 is SVGEGT.